This T cell receptor beta chain appears in the sequencing data of a study of T-cell reconstitution after alpha-beta-depleted transplantation in children. Findings and caveats of the study: The authors attributed T-cell counts and diversity one year after transplant mostly to newly produced T cells. About two months after transplant, alpha-beta T cells reportedly came from several hundred expanded graft clones. Where some patients showed high TCRbeta diversity at day 60, it came from recipient T cells and thymic progenitors that had survived.

It was with unique molecular identifiers that the TCRbeta library was prepared. One entry per CDR3 protein, called by TCRdb with MiXCR from the PCR reads. The table has about 220,000 distinct CDR3 sequences, under 20% seen once; the top ten hold 35% to 50%. This clonotype has ten or more counts. What it recognizes is unknown. This CDR3 has 13 residues. Trimming left V 7 bases short and J 1 base short, with 11 bases between. Germline loops: CDR1 MNHEY, CDR2 SVGEGT. The genes are TRBV6-2 or TRBV6-3 and TRBJ2-7; no reliable D call. The TCR sequence derives from a male patient between 2 and 10 years old who had a stem cell transplant for acute lymphoblastic leukemia, so the T cells may come from the graft donor. The sequencing used PBMCs, mostly from graft donor cells, collected 360 days after TCRalphabeta/CD19-depleted stem cell transplant. CDR3 DNA: TGTGCCAGCACGGGCAGAAATTCCTACGAGCAGTACTTC. Amino acids: CASTGRNSYEQYF.